This TCR beta chain is from a study of T cell clonotyping in hematopoietic cell transplantation. About the research overall: Recipients' pretransplant samples followed cytoreduction.

The CDR3 extends over 13 amino acids. V was clipped by 4 bases and J by 5 bases, with 13 bases between them. The V gene's germline CDR1 is SGHRS and CDR2 YFSETQ. Study results and limitations: At the given depth, recipient repertoires were over 97% de novo clonotypes.

Time point of the sample: recipient sample about 28 days before transplant, after cytoreduction. Recipients were bled about 28 days pretransplant and at posttransplant days 30, 100, 180. TCRdb's table, derived via immunoSEQ multiplex PCR, lists solely in-frame clones and lacks some. This table has tens of thousands of clones, about 95% appearing once. A note on this clone: Its antigen remains unknown.

The sequences come from peripheral blood mononuclear cells, collected before stem cell transplant. The source is a woman aged 45-65 years with acute myeloid leukemia. Some clones in this sample may be carry-over from other donors' samples. J is TRBJ2-7 and V is TRBV5-1; a weak D match, TRBD1 (6 bases). CDR3 nucleotide sequence: TGCGCCAGCAGCCAGGGACATTTGGACGAGCAGTACTTC. Translation: CASSQGHLDEQYF.